Listed below are T cell receptor beta chains from one sample, sequenced in a study of PD-1 blockade in classical Hodgkin lymphoma. Clones were read by immunoSEQ multiplex PCR, and TCRdb kept only the in-frame ones, dropping some. In the table there are 130,000 to 150,000 clones, 78% of which are singletons. This specimen consisted of peripheral blood mononuclear cells (PBMCs), obtained before the second cycle of nivolumab. The receptors derive from a human donor with classical Hodgkin lymphoma. Each CDR3 is given with its conserved first and last residue. D genes are given only for firm matches. Size values are once, few and many counts, or a class for expanded clones, and some rows have none.

>TRBV29-1|-|-|TRBJ2-2
CSVGAASNTGELFF
TGCAGCGTTGGGGCAGCTTCGAACACCGGGGAGCTGTTTTTT
>TRBV15|-|-|TRBJ1-5
CATSRDSYQPQHF
TGTGCCACCAGCAGAGATAGTTATCAGCCCCAGCATTTT
>TRBV27|TRBD1|-|TRBJ2-7
CASRGNFDRGYEQYF
TGTGCCAGCAGGGGGAACTTCGACAGGGGGTACGAGCAGTACTTC
>TRBV27|-|-|TRBJ1-4
CASSPHTNEKLFF
TGTGCCAGCAGTCCCCATACGAATGAAAAACTGTTTTTT
>TRBV18|TRBD1|few|TRBJ1-2
CASSLGQAYYGYTF
TGTGCCAGCTCACTAGGACAGGCTTACTATGGCTACACCTTC
>TRBV6-1|TRBD1|-|TRBJ2-3
CAIPRTGTLDTQYF
TGTGCCATCCCGAGGACAGGGACCTTAGATACGCAGTATTTT
>TRBV6-6|-|-|TRBJ1-3
CASSSAGNTIYF
TGTGCCAGCAGTTCCGCAGGAAACACCATATATTTT
>TRBV2|-|-|TRBJ1-6
CASSELEGDSPLHF
TGTGCCAGCAGTGAATTGGAGGGGGATTCACCCCTCCACTTT
>TRBV11-2|-|-|TRBJ1-2
CASSKDSIFYGYTF
TGTGCCAGCAGCAAGGACAGCATATTCTATGGCTACACCTTC
>TRBV19|TRBD1|-|TRBJ1-2
CASSIGTGDGYTF
TGTGCCAGTAGTATCGGGACAGGGGATGGCTACACCTTC
>TRBV29-1|TRBD1|-|TRBJ2-7
CSVGGPGTGNYEQYF
TGCAGCGTTGGTGGACCCGGGACAGGGAATTACGAGCAGTACTTC
>TRBV6-6|-|-|TRBJ2-1
CASSYDSLSYNEQFF
TGTGCCAGCAGTTACGACAGCTTATCCTACAATGAGCAGTTCTTC
>TRBV5-1|-|-|TRBJ1-4
CASSLGIANEKLFF
TGCGCCAGCAGCTTGGGAATTGCTAATGAAAAACTGTTTTTT
>TRBV10-3|TRBD2|-|TRBJ2-1
CAIRSGRDHEQFF
TGTGCCATCAGAAGCGGGAGGGACCATGAGCAGTTCTTC
>TRBV28|-|few|TRBJ2-2
CASSPPHTIGELFF
TGTGCCAGCAGCCCTCCTCACACGATCGGGGAGCTGTTTTTT
>TRBV28|-|-|TRBJ1-5
CASGGPGNQPQHF
TGTGCCAGCGGGGGGCCTGGCAATCAGCCCCAGCATTTT
>TRBV5-1|TRBD1|-|TRBJ1-5
CASSFTGGADQPQHF
TGCGCCAGCAGCTTCACAGGGGGCGCGGATCAGCCCCAGCATTTT
>TRBV28|TRBD2|once|TRBJ2-1
CASSLLAGGGDEQFF
TGTGCCAGCAGTTTACTAGCGGGAGGCGGGGATGAGCAGTTCTTC
>TRBV10-3|TRBD2|-|TRBJ2-3
CAISGTSGSSTDTQYF
TGTGCCATCAGCGGGACTAGCGGAAGTAGCACAGATACGCAGTATTTT
>TRBV30|-|-|TRBJ1-1
CAWSVAQNTEAFF
TGTGCCTGGAGTGTGGCACAGAACACTGAAGCTTTCTTT
>TRBV28|-|-|TRBJ1-5
CASSSTGIGGIQPQHF
TGTGCCAGCAGCTCCACAGGGATTGGTGGGATTCAGCCCCAGCATTTT
>TRBV6-6|-|-|TRBJ1-2
CASSIRRERNTF
TGTGCCAGCAGTATCCGCAGGGAGAGGAACACCTTC
>TRBV27|-|-|TRBJ1-6
CASSPPPTRGSPLHF
TGTGCCAGCAGTCCGCCCCCCACGAGGGGCTCACCCCTCCACTTT
>TRBV19|-|-|TRBJ1-4
CASSYTGINEKLFF
TGTGCCAGTAGTTACACAGGGATTAATGAAAAACTGTTTTTT
>TRBV5-1|TRBD1|-|TRBJ1-1
CASRGGQGLNTEAFF
TGCGCCAGCAGAGGGGGACAGGGCCTGAACACTGAAGCTTTCTTT
>TRBV10-3|-|-|TRBJ2-5
CAISDSDSVETQYF
TGTGCCATCAGTGATTCCGACAGCGTGGAGACCCAGTACTTC
>TRBV27|TRBD2|-|TRBJ2-1
CASRSVTSGSRNEQFF
TGTGCCAGCAGATCCGTGACTAGCGGGAGCCGCAATGAGCAGTTCTTC
>TRBV12-5|TRBD1|many|TRBJ1-1
CASGLVLQGATEAFF
TGTGCTAGTGGTTTGGTGCTCCAGGGGGCCACTGAAGCTTTCTTT